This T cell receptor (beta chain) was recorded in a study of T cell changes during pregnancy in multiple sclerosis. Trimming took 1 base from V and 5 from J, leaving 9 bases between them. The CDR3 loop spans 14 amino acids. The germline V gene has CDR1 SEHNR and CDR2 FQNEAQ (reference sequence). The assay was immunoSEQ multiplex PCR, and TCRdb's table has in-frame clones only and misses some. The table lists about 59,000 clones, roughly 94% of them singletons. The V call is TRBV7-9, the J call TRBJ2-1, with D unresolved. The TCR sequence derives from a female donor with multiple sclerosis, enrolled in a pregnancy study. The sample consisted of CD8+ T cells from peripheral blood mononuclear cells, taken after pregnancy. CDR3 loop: CASSLVLRDNEQFF. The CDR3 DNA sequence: TGTGCCAGCAGCTTAGTCCTTAGAGACAATGAGCAGTTCTTC.